This T cell receptor (beta chain) came from a study of T cells expressing NK-cell markers (dated by TCRdb to between 2020 and 2021). The study in broad terms: In sorted CD3+CD56+NKG2C+, CD3+CD56+NKG2C- and CD3+CD56-NKG2C+ T-cell subsets from eight or nine donors, TCR beta-chain repertoires were profiled. Of the eight sequenced donors, seven were found to be HCMV-seropositive and one was found to be HCMV-seronegative. Sequencing of the libraries produced 2 x 150 bp reads on Illumina HiSeq 2000/2500, MiSeq or NextSeq. Randomly selected healthy volunteers, three men and five women, were used as the eight sequenced donors.

Instrument used: Illumina HiSeq 2000. 5'RACE template switching, by which a universal primer site and unique molecular identifiers were added, was used to make TCR beta cDNA libraries. cDNA synthesis was primed from the TCR beta constant segment, followed by two successive PCR amplification steps. In the authors' own workflow: Reads were demultiplexed and grouped by UMI with MIGEC, and clonotypes were assembled and quantified with MiTCR. To exclude erroneous sequences, only TCR cDNA sequences supported by at least two reads were retained. The tcR package was used for downstream repertoire analysis, with clonotypes matched between fractions based on CDR3 nucleotide sequence plus V segment. VDJmatch was used to annotate antigen specificity against VDJdb, with one amino acid substitution in CDR3 permitted. Each CDR3 protein sequence appears as one entry after TCRdb reprocessed the reads, and no DNA is included. The V and J calls follow TCRdb's processing rather than the paper's. This sample's listing comprises fewer than 400,000 distinct CDR3 sequences. The ten largest account for roughly 5.5% of the sample.

Measured from the cysteine to the phenylalanine, the CDR3 is 15 residues long. There is no recorded DNA. The CDR1 and CDR2 encoded by the germline V gene are SGDLS and YYNGEE. As to this clonotype: Its antigen remains unidentified.

The paper's findings and limits, for the study overall: In a handful of donors, the dominant CD3+CD56+NKG2C+ clonotypes ranked among the top 10 CD8+ clonotypes, making up roughly 1.0-7.0% of CD8+ T cells. Whether the expanded NKG2C-expressing T cell clones were specific for HCMV antigens remained unclear. Those dominant clonotypes were again the most abundant among CD3+CD56-NKG2C+ cells in a handful of donors, at 28.3-60.1%.

To determine HCMV serostatus, a commercial ELISA kit was used to detect HCMV-specific IgG in serum. Ficoll density gradient centrifugation was used to isolate peripheral blood mononuclear cells from blood. The sequencing input was blood T cells: a sorted CD56 or NKG2C T cell subset, CD4+ or CD8+ T cells, or bulk PBMC T cells (not recorded which). The clonotype comes from a man aged 18-70 years in good health. The sequence links TRBV9 to TRBJ2-1; TCRdb picks TRBD1, but there is no DNA to check that call. The CDR3 protein sequence reads: CASSGRTGSYNEQFF.